A selection of T cell receptor beta chains follows, all from one sample in a study of cytomegalovirus exposure and HLA in healthy donors. Repertoires were generated with immunoSEQ multiplex PCR, while TCRdb's copy carries only in-frame clones and drops some. This table has 150,000 or so clones, around 80% appearing once. Input material: PBMCs. Receptors were obtained from a man in his late teens or twenties in good health and CMV-seronegative. CDR3s include the opening cysteine and the closing phenylalanine or tryptophan. A D gene is named only where the DNA matches it firmly. The listing skips clone size in some rows; elsewhere it reads once, few, many or a size class.

j_call v_call clone_size d_call cdr3_aa
TRBJ2-1 TRBV9 NA NA CASSGRLDPNEQFF
TRBJ1-5 TRBV6-1 NA NA CASLNSWYSNQPQHF
TRBJ2-7 TRBV27 once NA CASSSQGGGPIF
TRBJ1-5 TRBV18 NA NA CASSSDSNNQPQHF
TRBJ2-5 TRBV7-8 NA TRBD1 CASSLHEGAGETQYF
TRBJ2-2 TRBV19 NA TRBD1 CASSRSGTGKAGELFF
TRBJ1-1 TRBV5-1 NA NA CASSFGGYTEAFF
TRBJ1-6 TRBV6-1 NA NA CASRPPGSYNSPLHF
TRBJ1-2 TRBV27 NA TRBD1 CASSPHRTGLGGYTF
TRBJ2-3 TRBV7-8 NA TRBD2 CASSLTSGPGTDTQYF
TRBJ2-2 TRBV29-1 few TRBD1 CSVVSLDREVFF
TRBJ1-3 TRBV6-1 once NA CASSYGNTIYF
TRBJ2-7 TRBV4-2 NA NA CASSQVGLPYEQYF
TRBJ2-1 TRBV7-9 NA TRBD2 CASSLRLAGGRNNEQFF
TRBJ2-2 TRBV18 once NA CASSPPLGPGTGELFF
TRBJ2-1 TRBV29-1 NA NA CSVVVVPNEQFF
TRBJ2-3 TRBV7-9 NA NA CASTRLLALTTPTDTQYF
TRBJ2-3 TRBV6-5 NA NA CASSPTQRGTQYF
TRBJ2-1 TRBV5-3 NA TRBD2 CAIRRGRVNEQFF
TRBJ2-7 TRBV4-3 NA TRBD2 CASSQDGKREVPYEQYF
TRBJ2-3 TRBV27 NA TRBD2 CASSGGVVGTDTQYF
TRBJ2-3 TRBV5-4 few TRBD2 CASNPREVTDTQYF
TRBJ2-7 TRBV5-4 NA NA CASSWGTSSYEQYF
TRBJ2-3 TRBV7-6 NA TRBD2 CASSPVWTSGTDTQYF
TRBJ2-5 TRBV27 NA NA CASSLLGSEAQYF
TRBJ2-6 TRBV4-3 NA NA CASSGTPNQANVLTF
TRBJ1-2 TRBV15 NA NA CATSRQGNYGYTF
TRBJ1-2 TRBV2 few TRBD1 CASREQGAGYTF
TRBJ2-1 TRBV11-3 NA TRBD2 CASSLSGTSANEQFF
TRBJ1-5 TRBV27 NA NA CASSSYSNQPQHF
TRBJ1-6 TRBV18 NA NA CASSPPREGNSPLHF
TRBJ1-1 TRBV19 NA TRBD1 CASSTTGVGPEAFF
TRBJ2-1 TRBV11-3 once NA CASSLSGSYNEQFF
TRBJ2-3 TRBV15 NA NA CATSRGGTSDTQYF
TRBJ1-6 TRBV7-9 NA NA CASSGDSSYNSPLHF
TRBJ2-5 TRBV7-2 NA NA CASNSDRFAETQYF
TRBJ2-7 TRBV14 few TRBD2 CASSLERRLAGGKSGYEQYF
TRBJ2-6 TRBV27 NA NA CASKHLISGANGLIF
TRBJ1-4 TRBV9 NA NA CASSTTQRREKLFF
TRBJ1-1 TRBV9 NA NA CASSNRVEGEAFF
TRBJ2-5 TRBV6-1 NA TRBD2 CASRTSGRVQETQYF
TRBJ1-5 TRBV6-6 NA TRBD1 CASRDPGQGANQPQHF